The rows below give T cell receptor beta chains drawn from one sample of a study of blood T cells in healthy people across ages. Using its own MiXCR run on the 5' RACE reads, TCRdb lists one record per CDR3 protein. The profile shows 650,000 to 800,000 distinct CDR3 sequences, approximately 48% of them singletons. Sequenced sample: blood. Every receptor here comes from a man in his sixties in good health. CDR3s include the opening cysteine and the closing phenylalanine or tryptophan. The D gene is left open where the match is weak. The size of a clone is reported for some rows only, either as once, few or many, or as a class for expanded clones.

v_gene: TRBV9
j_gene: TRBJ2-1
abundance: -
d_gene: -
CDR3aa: CASSVVGSNNEQFF
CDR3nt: TGTGCCAGCAGCGTAGTTGGCAGTAACAATGAGCAGTTCTTC

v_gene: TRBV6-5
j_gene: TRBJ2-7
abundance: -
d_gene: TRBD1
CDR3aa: CASSYARTGGNEQYF
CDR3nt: TGTGCCAGCAGTTACGCACGGACAGGAGGTAACGAGCAGTACTTC

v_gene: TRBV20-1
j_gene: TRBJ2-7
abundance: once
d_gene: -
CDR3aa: CSARDGTAGRGNIKYF
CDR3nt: TGCAGTGCTAGAGATGGTACAGCGGGAAGGGGGAACATTAAGTACTTC

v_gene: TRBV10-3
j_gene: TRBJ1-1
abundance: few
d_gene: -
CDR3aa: CAISEGLMNTEAFF
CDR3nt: TGTGCCATCAGTGAGGGACTGATGAACACTGAAGCTTTCTTT

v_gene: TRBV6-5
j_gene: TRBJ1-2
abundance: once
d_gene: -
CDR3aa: CASSDSVRNYGYTF
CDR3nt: TGTGCCAGCAGTGACTCAGTCAGAAACTATGGCTACACCTTC

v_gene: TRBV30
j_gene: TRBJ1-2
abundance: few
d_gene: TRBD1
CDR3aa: CAWRRQGATNYGYTF
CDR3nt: TGTGCCTGGAGAAGACAGGGGGCGACTAACTATGGCTACACCTTC

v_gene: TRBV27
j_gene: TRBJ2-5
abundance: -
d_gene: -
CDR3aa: CASSLDRGAWETQYF
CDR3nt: TGTGCCAGCAGTTTAGACCGGGGGGCATGGGAGACCCAGTACTTC

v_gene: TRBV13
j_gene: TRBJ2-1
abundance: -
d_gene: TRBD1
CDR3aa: CASSPQQGVINEQFF
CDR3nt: TGTGCCAGCAGCCCTCAACAGGGGGTCATAAATGAGCAGTTCTTC

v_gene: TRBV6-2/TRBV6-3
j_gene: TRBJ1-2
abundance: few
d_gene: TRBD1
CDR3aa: CASSYSGTDYYGYTF
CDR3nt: TGTGCCAGCAGTTACTCGGGGACAGACTACTATGGCTACACCTTC

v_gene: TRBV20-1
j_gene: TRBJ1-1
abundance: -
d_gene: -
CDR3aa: CNAGKGQNTEAFF
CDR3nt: TGCAATGCTGGCAAGGGGCAGAACACTGAAGCTTTCTTT

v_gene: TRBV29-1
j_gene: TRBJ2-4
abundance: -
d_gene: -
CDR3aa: CSVAGSGDYSIQYF
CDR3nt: TGCAGCGTTGCAGGGTCCGGCGATTATAGCATTCAGTACTTC

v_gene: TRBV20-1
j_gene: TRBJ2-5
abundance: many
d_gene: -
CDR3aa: CSARDSGRAGMETQYF
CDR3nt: TGCAGTGCTAGAGATAGTGGCAGGGCTGGGATGGAGACCCAGTACTTC

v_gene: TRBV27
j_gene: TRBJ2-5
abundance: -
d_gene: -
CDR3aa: CASSLTGTYQGTQYF
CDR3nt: TGTGCCAGCAGTTTAACAGGCACGTACCAAGGGACCCAGTACTTC

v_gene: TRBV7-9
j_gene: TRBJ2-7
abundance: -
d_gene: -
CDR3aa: CASSPRSASYEQYF
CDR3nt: TGTGCCAGCAGCCCCAGGAGTGCATCCTACGAGCAGTACTTC

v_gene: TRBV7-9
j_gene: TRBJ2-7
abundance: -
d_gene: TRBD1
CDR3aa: CASSQTTGTGVDYEQYF
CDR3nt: TGTGCCAGCAGCCAAACCACCGGGACAGGGGTTGACTACGAGCAGTACTTC

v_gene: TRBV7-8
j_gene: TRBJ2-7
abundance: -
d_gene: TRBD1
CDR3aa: CASSLTDTGTGTHEQYF
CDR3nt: TGTGCCAGCAGCTTGACGGACACCGGGACAGGGACCCACGAGCAGTACTTC

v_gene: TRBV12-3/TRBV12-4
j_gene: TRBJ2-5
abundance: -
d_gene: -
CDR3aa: CASSQKNSYNEQYF
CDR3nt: TGTGCCAGCAGCCAGAAAAACTCCTACAATGAGCAGTACTTC

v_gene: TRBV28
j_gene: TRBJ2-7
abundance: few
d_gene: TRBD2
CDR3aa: CASSPTAGSGYEQYF
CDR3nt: TGTGCCAGCAGTCCGACAGCGGGGAGCGGCTACGAGCAGTACTTC

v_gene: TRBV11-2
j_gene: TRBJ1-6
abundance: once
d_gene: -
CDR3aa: CVSSLVVANRANSPLHF
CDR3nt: TGTGTCAGCAGCTTAGTTGTCGCCAACCGCGCAAATTCACCCCTCCACTTT

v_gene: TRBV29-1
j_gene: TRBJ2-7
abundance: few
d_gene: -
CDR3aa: CSVSRSGNEQYF
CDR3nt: TGCAGCGTCTCTAGGTCCGGCAACGAGCAGTACTTC

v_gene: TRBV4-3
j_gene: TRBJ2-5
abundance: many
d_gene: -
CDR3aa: CASSPAFLGDQETQYF
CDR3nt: TGCGCCAGCAGCCCAGCGTTTCTAGGGGATCAAGAGACCCAGTACTTC

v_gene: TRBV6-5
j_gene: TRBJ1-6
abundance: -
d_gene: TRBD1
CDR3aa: CASRGQVGNSPLHF
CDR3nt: TGTGCCAGCAGGGGACAGGTTGGCAATTCACCCCTCCACTTT

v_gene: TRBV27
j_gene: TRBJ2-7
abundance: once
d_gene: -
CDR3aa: CASSLAAIPLYEQYF
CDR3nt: TGTGCCAGCAGTTTAGCGGCCATTCCCCTATACGAGCAGTACTTC

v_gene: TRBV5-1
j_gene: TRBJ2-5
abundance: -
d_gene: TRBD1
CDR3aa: CASSWGQGARGTQYF
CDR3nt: TGCGCCAGCAGCTGGGGACAGGGGGCTCGCGGGACCCAGTACTTC

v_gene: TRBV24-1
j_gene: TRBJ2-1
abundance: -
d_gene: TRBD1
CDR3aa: CATSDRGLATNNEQFF
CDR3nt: TGTGCCACCAGTGATAGGGGGCTAGCCACAAACAATGAGCAGTTCTTC

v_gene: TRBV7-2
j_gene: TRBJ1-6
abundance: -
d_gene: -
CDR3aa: CASSFVPAPLHF
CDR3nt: TGTGCCAGCAGCTTTGTCCCAGCACCCCTCCACTTT